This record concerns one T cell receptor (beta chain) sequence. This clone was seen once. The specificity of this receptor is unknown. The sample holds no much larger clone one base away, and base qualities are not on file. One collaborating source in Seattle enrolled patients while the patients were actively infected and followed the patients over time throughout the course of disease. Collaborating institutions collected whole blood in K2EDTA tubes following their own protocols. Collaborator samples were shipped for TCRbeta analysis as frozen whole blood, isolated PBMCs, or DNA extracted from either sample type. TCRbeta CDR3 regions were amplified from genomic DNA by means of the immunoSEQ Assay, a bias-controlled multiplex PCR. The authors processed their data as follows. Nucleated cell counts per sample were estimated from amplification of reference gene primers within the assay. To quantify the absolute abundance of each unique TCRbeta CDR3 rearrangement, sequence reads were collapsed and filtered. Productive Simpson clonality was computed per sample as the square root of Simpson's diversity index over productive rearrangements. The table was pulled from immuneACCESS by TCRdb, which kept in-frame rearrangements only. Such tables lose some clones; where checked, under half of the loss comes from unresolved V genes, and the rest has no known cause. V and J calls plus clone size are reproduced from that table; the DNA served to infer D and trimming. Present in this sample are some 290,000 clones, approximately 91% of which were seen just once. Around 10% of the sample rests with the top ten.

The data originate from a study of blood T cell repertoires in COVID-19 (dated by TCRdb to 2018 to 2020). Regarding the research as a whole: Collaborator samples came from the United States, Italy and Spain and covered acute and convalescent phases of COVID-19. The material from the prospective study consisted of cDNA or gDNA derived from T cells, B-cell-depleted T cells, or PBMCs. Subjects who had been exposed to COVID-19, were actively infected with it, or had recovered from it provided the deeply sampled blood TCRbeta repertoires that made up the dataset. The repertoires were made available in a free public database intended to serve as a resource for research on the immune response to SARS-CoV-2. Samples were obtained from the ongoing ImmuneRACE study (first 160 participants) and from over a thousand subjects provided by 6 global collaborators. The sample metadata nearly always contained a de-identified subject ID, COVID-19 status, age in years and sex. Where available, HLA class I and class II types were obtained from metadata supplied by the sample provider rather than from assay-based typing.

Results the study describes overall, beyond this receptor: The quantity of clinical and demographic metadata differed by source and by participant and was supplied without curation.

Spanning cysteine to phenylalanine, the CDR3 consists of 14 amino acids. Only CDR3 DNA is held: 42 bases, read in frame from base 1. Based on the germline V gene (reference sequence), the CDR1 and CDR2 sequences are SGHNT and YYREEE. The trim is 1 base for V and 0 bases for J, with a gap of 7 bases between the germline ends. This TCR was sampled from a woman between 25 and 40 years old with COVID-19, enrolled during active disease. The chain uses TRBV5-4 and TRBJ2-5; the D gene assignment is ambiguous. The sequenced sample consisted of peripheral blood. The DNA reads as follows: TGTGCCAGCAGCTTGCCTGGGCACCAAGAGACCCAGTACTTC. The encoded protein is CASSLPGHQETQYF.